The 21 T cell receptor beta chains presented below share a single source sample, sequenced in a study of T cells after yellow fever vaccination. TCRdb fed the 5' RACE reads into MiXCR, producing one record per CDR3 protein. The sample carries about 340,000 distinct CDR3 sequences, 9.5% to 15% recorded once. The source material was CD4+ T cells sorted from PBMCs, sampled 15 days after the yellow fever booster vaccination. The receptors stem from a man aged 18 to 29 who received the YFV17D yellow fever vaccine.

This clonotype came up a few times. The gene calls are TRBV18 and TRBJ2-3; D not certain. CDR3 length: 13 amino acids. Germline V lookup: CDR1 KGHSH, CDR2 LQKENI. The germline V and J ends were trimmed by 3 bases and 5 bases, with 9 bases remaining between them. The CDR3 region has the DNA TGTGCCAGCTCACCGACAAATGGAGATACGCAGTATTTT. Translated, it gives CASSPTNGDTQYF.

This clonotype was counted many times. The J gene is TRBJ1-5, the V gene TRBV10-3, with a possible D match to TRBD1 (5 bases). This CDR3 region has 12 residues. Trimming took off 10 bases at V and 7 bases at J, with 14 bases between the two ends. Germline V lookup: CDR1 ENHRY, CDR2 SYGVKD. The CDR3 sequence: CATFSEGQPQHF. CDR3 nucleotide sequence: TGTGCCACCTTCTCGGAGGGGCAGCCCCAGCATTTT.

This clonotype was recorded at least ten times. CDR3 in amino acids: CASRQEETQYF. In DNA form, the CDR3 reads TGCGCCAGCAGACAGGAAGAGACCCAGTACTTC. This chain joins TRBV5-1 and TRBJ2-5; TRBD1 is a possible D gene (5 bases). V lost 5 bases to trimming and J lost 3 bases, with 5 bases between them. The germline V gene encodes CDR1 SGHRS and CDR2 YFSETQ. This CDR3 contains 11 residues.

The gene calls are TRBV7-2 and TRBJ1-2, with TRBD1 identical over 9 bases. CDR3 length: 14 residues. The germline V gene encodes CDR1 SGHTA and CDR2 FQGNSA. V was pared by 4 bases and J by 7 bases, with 7 bases of the junction left unmatched. As DNA, the CDR3 is TGTGCCAGCAGCTATACCGGGACAGGGTTTGGCTACACCTTC. Its protein product is CASSYTGTGFGYTF.

There are a few counts of this clonotype. This chain connects TRBV10-3 to TRBJ2-3, with 7 bases matching TRBD1. Germline V gene lookup returns CDR1 ENHRY and CDR2 SYGVKD. CDR3 length: 13 residues. The J segment lost 7 bases and the V segment lost 2 bases, leaving 3 bases of the junction unmatched. Here the CDR3 reads CAISETGVNTQYF. DNA of the CDR3: TGTGCCATCAGTGAGACAGGGGTAAATACGCAGTATTTT.

There are a few counts of this clonotype. V gene TRBV9 combines with J gene TRBJ2-5; D call uncertain. CDR1 and CDR2 from the germline V gene are SGDLS and YYNGEE. Between the trimmed V and J ends, which lost 2 bases and 4 bases, there was a span of 9 bases. The length of the CDR3 is 13 residues. The CDR3, as DNA: TGTGCCAGCAGCGTTACTTCCGGAGAGACCCAGTACTTC. It yields the protein CASSVTSGETQYF.

Only a few counts were recorded for this clonotype. The chain uses TRBV28 and TRBJ2-2; no clear D. Germline V lookup: CDR1 MDHEN, CDR2 SYDVKM. The V end lost 4 bases, the J end lost 4 bases, and 10 bases lay between the germline ends. The CDR3 length is 14 residues. The CDR3 region has the DNA TGTGCCAGCAGTTCGCCAGGTCCCACCGGGGAGCTGTTTTTT. It translates to CASSSPGPTGELFF.

The rearrangement uses TRBV4-3 and TRBJ2-1, with D uncertain. Germline V gives CDR1 LGHNA, CDR2 YSLEER. Trimming stripped 3 bases from V and 7 bases from J, with 16 bases between. This CDR3 region has 15 residues. The CDR3 protein is CASSQALPPDNEQFF. CDR3 nucleotide sequence: TGCGCCAGCAGCCAGGCTCTCCCTCCCGATAATGAGCAGTTCTTC.

This clonotype occurred many times. This chain links TRBV12-3 or TRBV12-4 with TRBJ2-3; 10 nucleotides agree with TRBD2. The CDR3 is 16 amino acids. V was clipped by 4 bases and J by 4 bases; unmatched bases: 8. The CDR3 DNA sequence: TGTGCCAGCAGTTCCCCCAGCGGGGGGGCCCCAGATACGCAGTATTTT. Protein product: CASSSPSGGAPDTQYF.

This rearrangement joins TRBV29-1 to TRBJ2-1, with D possibly called TRBD1 or TRBD2 (5 bases each). The CDR3 spans 13 residues. Germline V gene sequence: CDR1 SQVTM, CDR2 ANQGSEA. Deletions cut 7 bases from V and 3 bases from J, with 13 bases between. The CDR3 is CSAGASLYNEQFF. In nucleotides, the CDR3 is TGCAGCGCCGGGGCTAGCCTCTACAATGAGCAGTTCTTC.

The chain links TRBV4-3 to TRBJ2-2; possibly TRBD1 or TRBD2 for D (6 bases each). This CDR3 is 14 amino acids long. The V and J ends lost 6 bases and 7 bases respectively, with 15 bases between them. In germline, CDR1 is LGHNA, CDR2 YSLEER. Here the CDR3 DNA reads TGCGCCAGCAGTAAAGTAGGGGGGAACGGGGAGCTGTTTTTT. This translates into CASSKVGGNGELFF.

The V and J genes are TRBV4-3 and TRBJ2-3; 11 bases match TRBD2. CDR1 is LGHNA, CDR2 YSLEER, per germline. V shed 3 bases and J 10 bases; nucleotides not matched to a gene: 9. This CDR3 has 15 amino acids. CDR3 coding DNA: TGCGCCAGCAGCCAGGTAGCGGGGGGGCGAGAAGCGCAGTATTTT. Its translation is CASSQVAGGREAQYF.

The J gene is TRBJ2-5, the V gene TRBV9; D not certain. The CDR3 has 12 amino acids. Deletions cut 0 bases from V and 7 bases from J, with 7 bases between. The germline V gene has CDR1 SGDLS and CDR2 YYNGEE. CDR3 in DNA: TGTGCCAGCAGCGTAGCCGAAGGGACCCAGTACTTC. This encodes CASSVAEGTQYF.

V usage is TRBV24-1 and J usage is TRBJ2-2; tentative D call: TRBD2 (5 bases). Germline CDR1 reads KGHDR; CDR2 reads SFDVKD. The CDR3 length is 15 residues. The V end was cut by 4 bases, the J end by 5 bases, with 13 bases between. For the CDR3, the DNA is TGTGCCACCAGTGACTGGGCCACGGGGACCGGGGAGCTGTTTTTT. This gives the protein CATSDWATGTGELFF.

This clonotype was detected a few times. The V gene is TRBV18, the J gene TRBJ1-5, with 10 nucleotides matching TRBD1. The junction had 8 bases not matched to a gene; V was cut back by 4 bases and J by 5 bases. The CDR3 is 16 amino acids. Germline V CDR1 and CDR2: KGHSH, LQKENI. The CDR3 spells CASSRGTGASDQPQHF. CDR3 DNA sequence: TGTGCCAGCTCACGCGGGACAGGGGCAAGCGATCAGCCCCAGCATTTT.

This clonotype has a count of ten or more. The chain has TRBV28 and TRBJ2-3, with D tentatively TRBD1 or TRBD2 (5 bases each). The CDR3 consists of 15 residues. Germline assignment: CDR1 MDHEN and CDR2 SYDVKM. Trimming removed 8 bases at V and 1 base at J, with 16 bases between. DNA for the CDR3: TGTGCCAGCCGAAATGGGGGTGCCGGCACAGATACGCAGTATTTT. Translating gives CASRNGGAGTDTQYF.

This clonotype turned up a few times. The chain couples TRBV7-2 to TRBJ2-7; TRBD2 aligns across 14 bases. There are 15 residues in the CDR3. The V segment lost 1 base and the J segment 7 bases; nucleotides outside the gene matches: 3. Looked up from germline, CDR1 is SGHTA and CDR2 is FQGNSA. CDR3 DNA sequence: TGTGCCAGCAGCTTAGTCGGACTAGCGGGGGGAGAGCAGTACTTC. Amino acids: CASSLVGLAGGEQYF.

V gene TRBV7-2 combines with J gene TRBJ1-2; no firm D call. The germline V gene encodes CDR1 SGHTA and CDR2 FQGNSA. This CDR3 contains 14 residues. V was shortened by 2 bases and J by 4 bases, with 11 bases between the two germline ends. The CDR3 here is CASSLPQSRYGYTF. The CDR3 DNA follows: TGTGCCAGCAGCTTACCCCAGAGTCGCTATGGCTACACCTTC. The entire variable domain, with the rest obtained from reference TRBV7-2 and TRBJ1-2, is as follows: GAGVSQSPSNKVTEKGKDVELRCDPISGHTALYWYRQSLGQGLEFLIYFQGNSAPDKSGLPSDRFSAERTGGSVSTLTIQRTQQEDSAVYLCASSLPQSRYGYTFGSGTRLTVV.

In its sample, this clonotype was seen a few times. The chain has TRBV29-1 and TRBJ1-3, with D perhaps matching TRBD1 (6 bases). Germline CDR1 and CDR2: SQVTM and ANQGSEA. V dropped 4 bases and J dropped 4 bases, with 17 bases sitting between them. The CDR3 loop spans 15 amino acids. In DNA, the CDR3 is TGCAGCGTTGCGAATAATGCAGGGGTCGGAAACACCATATATTTT. This codes for CSVANNAGVGNTIYF. Combining the CDR3 with reference TRBV29-1 and TRBJ1-3 gives the whole variable domain SAVISQKPSRDICQRGTSLTIQCQVDSQVTMMFWYRQQPGQSLTLIATANQGSEATYESGFVIDKFPISRPNLTFSTLTVSNMSPEDSSIYLCSVANNAGVGNTIYFGEGSWLTVV.

The sample holds a few counts of this clonotype. This sequence joins TRBV10-3 and TRBJ1-5; perhaps TRBD1 as D (5 bases). V lost 8 bases and J 3 bases, leaving 11 bases between the germline ends. In germline, CDR1 is ENHRY, CDR2 SYGVKD. The CDR3 has 13 residues. The CDR3 sequence is CAIAGEPNQPQHF. CDR3 DNA: TGTGCCATCGCGGGGGAACCCAATCAGCCCCAGCATTTT.

The chain has TRBV6-2 or TRBV6-3 and TRBJ2-1, with 9 positions matching TRBD2. The germline V gene encodes CDR1 MNHEY and CDR2 SVGEGT. The V and J ends lost 2 bases and 2 bases, in that order; junction bases with no gene match: 22. CDR3 size: 22 residues. This chain's CDR3 is CASSYPLLASGAVGAAYNEQFF. CDR3 nucleotide sequence: TGTGCCAGCAGTTACCCCTTATTGGCTAGCGGGGCTGTGGGCGCCGCCTACAATGAGCAGTTCTTC.